This entry features one TCR beta chain sequence. These data come from a study of OX40 agonist ivuxolimab in advanced cancers. Study-level information: Each dose-escalation patient presented with hepatocellular carcinoma, melanoma, renal cell or head and neck cancer.

Germline CDR1 reads MNHEY; CDR2 reads SMNVEV (reference sequence). The CDR3 runs 15 residues. With 1 base removed from V and 0 bases from J, the gap between germline ends came to 9 bases. The data were produced by immunoSEQ multiplex PCR, yet TCRdb's version contains in-frame clones alone and is incomplete. The profile shows approximately 74,000 clones, 91% of them singletons. The TCR sequence derives from an adult with an advanced solid tumor such as melanoma, head and neck, liver or kidney cancer. The input for sequencing was CD4+ or CD8+ T cells sorted from blood, taken in a trial of the OX40 agonist ivuxolimab. The V call is TRBV27, the J call TRBJ1-2, with D perhaps TRBD1 (5 bases). The CDR3 DNA sequence: TGTGCCAGCAGTTTATATCAGGGATCTAACTATGGCTACACCTTC. This gives the protein CASSLYQGSNYGYTF.